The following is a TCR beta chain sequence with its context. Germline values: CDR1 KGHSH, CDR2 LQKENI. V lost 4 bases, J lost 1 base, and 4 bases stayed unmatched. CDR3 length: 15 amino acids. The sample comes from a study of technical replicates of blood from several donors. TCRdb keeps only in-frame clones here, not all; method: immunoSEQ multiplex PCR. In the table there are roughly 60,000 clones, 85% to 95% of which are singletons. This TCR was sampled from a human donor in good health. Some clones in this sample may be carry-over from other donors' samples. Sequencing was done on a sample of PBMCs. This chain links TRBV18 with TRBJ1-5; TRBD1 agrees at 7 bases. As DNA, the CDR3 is TGTGCCAGCTCACTGACAGGGCTAAGCAATCAGCCCCAGCATTTT. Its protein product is CASSLTGLSNQPQHF.